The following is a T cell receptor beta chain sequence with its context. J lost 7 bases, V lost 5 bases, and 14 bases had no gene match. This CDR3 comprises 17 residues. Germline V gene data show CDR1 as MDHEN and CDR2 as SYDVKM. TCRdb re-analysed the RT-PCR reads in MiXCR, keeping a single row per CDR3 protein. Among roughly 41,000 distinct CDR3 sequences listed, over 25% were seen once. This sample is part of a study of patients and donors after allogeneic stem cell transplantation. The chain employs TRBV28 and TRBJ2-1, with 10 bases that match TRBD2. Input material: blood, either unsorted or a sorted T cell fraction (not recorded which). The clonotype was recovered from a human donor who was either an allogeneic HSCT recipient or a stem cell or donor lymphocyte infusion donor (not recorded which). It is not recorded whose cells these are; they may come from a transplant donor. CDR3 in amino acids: CASSHGFSGRIRNEQFF. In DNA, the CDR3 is TGTGCCAGCAGTCATGGGTTTAGCGGGAGGATCCGGAATGAGCAGTTCTTC. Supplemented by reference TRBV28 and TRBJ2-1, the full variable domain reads DVKVTQSSRYLVKRTGEKVFLECVQDMDHENMFWYRQDPGLGLRLIYFSYDVKMKEKGDIPEGYSVSREKKERFSLILESASTNQTSMYLCASSHGFSGRIRNEQFFGPGTRLTVL.